A single sample gave rise to the 6 T cell receptor beta chains below, sequenced in a study of OX40 agonist ivuxolimab in advanced cancers. The repertoire was sequenced with immunoSEQ multiplex PCR; TCRdb's copy has only in-frame clones and lacks some. The repertoire holds more than 15,000 clones, with 65% to 80% as singletons. Sample: CD4+ or CD8+ T cells sorted from blood, taken in a trial of the OX40 agonist ivuxolimab. Receptor source: an adult with an advanced solid tumor such as melanoma, head and neck, liver or kidney cancer.

The chain carries TRBV5-1 and TRBJ2-1; 7 nucleotides agree with TRBD1. Trimming removed 4 bases from V and 3 bases from J; junction bases left unmatched: 7. CDR3 length equals 15 residues. Germline CDR1 is SGHRS and CDR2 is YFSETQ. The CDR3 loop is CASSQGTASYNEQFF. The CDR3, as DNA: TGCGCCAGCAGCCAGGGGACAGCGAGCTACAATGAGCAGTTCTTC. The whole variable domain, remainder taken from reference TRBV5-1 and TRBJ2-1, is KAGVTQTPRYLIKTRGQQVTLSCSPISGHRSVSWYQQTPGQGLQFLFEYFSETQRNKGNFPGRFSGRQFSNSRSEMNVSTLELGDSALYLCASSQGTASYNEQFFGPGTRLTVL.

This clone is medium-sized (0.01 to 0.1%) by share. The rearrangement uses TRBV5-1 and TRBJ2-7; the match to TRBD2 covers 13 bases. The CDR3 has 14 amino acids. V lost 4 bases and J lost 6; bases outside the gene matches: 4. Germline V CDR1 and CDR2: SGHRS, YFSETQ. The CDR3 here is CASSPGTSGTEQYF. The CDR3 DNA is TGCGCCAGCAGCCCCGGGACTAGCGGGACCGAGCAGTACTTC.

This chain connects TRBV7-3 to TRBJ2-3; possibly TRBD1 for D (6 bases). Germline CDR1 SGHTA, CDR2 FQGTGA. Trimming stripped 2 bases from V and 4 bases from J, with 25 bases between. The CDR3 runs to 19 residues. This chain's CDR3 is CASSLYNNPSLDRSDTQYF. Written as DNA, the CDR3 is TGTGCCAGCAGCTTATACAATAACCCGAGTTTGGACAGATCAGATACGCAGTATTTT.

V usage is TRBV27 and J usage is TRBJ2-1, with 9 bases identical to TRBD1. The CDR3 totals 20 residues. CDR1 is MNHEY, CDR2 SMNVEV, per germline (reference sequence). V was clipped by 4 bases and J by 0 bases; unmatched bases: 16. The CDR3 DNA reads as TGTGCCAGCAGTTCTTGGACAGGGGAGGGGGGACATAGCTCCTACAATGAGCAGTTCTTC. Translated, it gives CASSSWTGEGGHSSYNEQFF.

This rearrangement joins TRBV5-6 to TRBJ2-3, with TRBD2 as a possible D gene (5 bases). The CDR3 runs to 15 residues. V gave up 0 bases and J gave up 0 bases, with 8 bases separating them. Looked up from germline, CDR1 is SGHDT and CDR2 is YYEEEE. The CDR3 sequence: CASSLVSASTDTQYF. The CDR3 nucleotides read TGTGCCAGCAGCTTGGTTAGCGCCAGCACAGATACGCAGTATTTT.

The chain combines TRBV28 with TRBJ2-7; 7 bases line up with TRBD1. The CDR3 runs to 15 residues. V gave up 1 base and J gave up 2 bases; unmatched junction bases: 5. Germline CDR1 and CDR2: MDHEN and SYDVKM. CDR3 bases: TGTGCCAGCAGTTTATACCCGGGACAGCCCTACGAGCAGTACTTC. Its translation: CASSLYPGQPYEQYF.